This entry lists 14 T cell receptor beta chains sequenced from one sample in a study of response to subunit inactivated influenza vaccine. TCRdb re-analysed the RT-PCR reads in MiXCR, keeping a single row per CDR3 protein. The sample has 400,000 to 650,000 distinct CDR3 sequences; under 8.5% are singletons. The specimen comprised PBMCs from blood, sampled roughly 24 months after vaccination. These receptors all come from a man in his fifties or sixties who received an inactivated influenza vaccine.

Many counts were recorded for this clonotype. The chain has TRBV5-1 and TRBJ1-1; 8 bases line up with TRBD1. The CDR3 is 15 residues long. With V trimmed by 5 bases and J by 3 bases, 9 bases remained unmatched. Germline CDR1 SGHRS, CDR2 YFSETQ. In nucleotides, the CDR3 is TGCGCCAGCAGATCGGGACAGGCGCCTCACACTGAAGCTTTCTTT. Its protein product is CASRSGQAPHTEAFF.

This chain links TRBV9 with TRBJ2-2; 10 bases fit TRBD1. Germline V gene sequence: CDR1 SGDLS, CDR2 YYNGEE. The CDR3 runs 15 residues. V was pared by 4 bases and J by 13 bases, with 13 bases of the junction left unmatched. CDR3 sequence: CASSPGTGVSEVLFF. The CDR3, as DNA: TGTGCCAGCAGCCCTGGGACAGGGGTGAGCGAGGTGCTGTTTTTT.

The table lists this clonotype with a few counts. The rearrangement uses TRBV5-5 and TRBJ1-1, with 8 nucleotides matching TRBD1. V lost 4 bases, J lost 0 bases, and 5 bases stayed unmatched. The CDR3 spans 15 residues. Per the germline V gene, CDR1 is SGHKS and CDR2 is YYEKEE (reference sequence). CDR3 DNA: TGTGCCAGCAGCAAGTGGACAGGGTTGAACACTGAAGCTTTCTTT. It specifies CASSKWTGLNTEAFF.

The genes are TRBV3-1 and TRBJ2-1; D is undetermined. This CDR3 contains 12 residues. Deletions cut 1 base from V and 7 bases from J, with 5 bases between. The V gene's germline CDR1 is LGHDT and CDR2 YNNKEL (reference sequence). The CDR3 region is CASSQVVNEQFF. The CDR3 region has the DNA TGTGCCAGCAGCCAAGTGGTTAATGAGCAGTTCTTC.

This clonotype occurred many times. V usage is TRBV5-5 and J usage is TRBJ2-1, with 10 bases that match TRBD2. This CDR3 is 16 amino acids long. Germline lookup yields CDR1 SGHKS and CDR2 YYEKEE (reference sequence). V dropped 4 bases and J dropped 4; count of bases not matched to a gene: 8. This CDR3 is CASSPGLAGVYNEQFF. The CDR3 nucleotides read TGTGCCAGCAGCCCGGGTCTAGCGGGAGTTTACAATGAGCAGTTCTTC.

This clonotype was observed a handful of times. This chain links TRBV2 with TRBJ1-2; 11 bases line up with TRBD1. The germline V gene encodes CDR1 SNHLY and CDR2 FYNNEI. The CDR3 has 14 residues. V lost 8 bases to trimming and J lost 6 bases; unmatched junction nucleotides: 8. CDR3 in DNA: TGTGCCAGCCGAGCCGGGACAGGGGGTCATGGCTACACCTTC. Translating it yields CASRAGTGGHGYTF.

This chain links TRBV9 with TRBJ2-3; D may be TRBD1 or TRBD2 (6 bases each). The V gene lost 0 bases and the J gene lost 6 bases, with 17 bases spanning the gap. The CDR3 has 16 residues. Germline V CDR1 and CDR2: SGDLS, YYNGEE. CDR3 region: CASSVVGGQRADTQYF. The CDR3, as DNA: TGTGCCAGCAGCGTAGTAGGGGGGCAAAGGGCGGATACGCAGTATTTT.

The rearrangement uses TRBV20-1 and TRBJ1-2, with TRBD1 identical over 12 bases. The CDR3 is 14 amino acids. CDR1 and CDR2 (germline): DFQATT, SNEGSKA (reference sequence). J gave up 4 bases and V 5 bases, and 5 bases lay outside the gene matches. The CDR3 coding sequence is TGCAGTGCTTCCGGGACAGGGGGCCGCTATGGCTACACCTTC. It specifies CSASGTGGRYGYTF.

This clonotype was seen more than once but under ten times. The chain joins TRBV10-3 to TRBJ2-1; 8 positions match TRBD2. The J segment lost 7 bases and the V segment lost 7 bases, leaving 12 bases of the junction unmatched. This CDR3 is 15 amino acids long. Germline V CDR1 and CDR2: ENHRY, SYGVKD. This chain's CDR3 is CAIMGTGTSSNEQFF. The CDR3 coding sequence is TGTGCCATCATGGGGACCGGGACTAGTAGTAATGAGCAGTTCTTC.

This chain uses TRBV24-1 with TRBJ2-1; 8 bases are a match to TRBD2. Germline assignment: CDR1 KGHDR and CDR2 SFDVKD. The CDR3 has 13 amino acids. V trimming: 7 bases; J trimming: 4 bases; junction bases outside the gene matches: 2. CDR3 in DNA: TGTGCCACCAGAGGCGGGGGGTACAATGAGCAGTTCTTC. It translates to CATRGGGYNEQFF.

The genes are TRBV12-3 or TRBV12-4 and TRBJ1-1; 7 bases are a match to TRBD1. This CDR3 contains 16 residues. V dropped 8 bases and J dropped 5; count of bases not matched to a gene: 17. The CDR3 bases are TGTGCCAGCGGATTTTCCGGGACAGTCATGAGGACTGAAGCTTTCTTT. Amino acid sequence: CASGFSGTVMRTEAFF.

The gene calls are TRBV2 and TRBJ1-2, with D possibly TRBD1 on 5 matching bases. Trimming stripped 8 bases from V and 8 bases from J, with 21 bases between. This CDR3 has 14 amino acids. Germline CDR1 is SNHLY and CDR2 is FYNNEI. The CDR3 bases are TGTGCCAGCGCACCCGGGCAGGGTTTCAGGGGCTACACCTTC. Translated, it gives CASAPGQGFRGYTF.

This clonotype was picked up many times. This chain links TRBV11-2 with TRBJ2-7; D remains ambiguous. CDR1 is SGHAT, CDR2 FQNNGV, per germline. The CDR3 is 15 amino acids. V dropped 1 base and J dropped 0 bases, with 10 bases sitting between them. The CDR3 loop is CASSLVHQTSYEQYF. The CDR3 DNA sequence: TGTGCCAGCAGCTTAGTGCACCAGACCTCCTACGAGCAGTACTTC.

The chain joins TRBV28 to TRBJ2-3; D possibly uses TRBD1 or TRBD2 (5 bases each). The CDR3 loop spans 15 amino acids. The V and J ends lost 3 bases and 6 bases respectively, with 16 bases between them. The germline CDR1 and CDR2 sequences are MDHEN and SYDVKM. The CDR3 bases are TGTGCCAGCAGTTTTCAGGGTGGAGGTGAGGATACGCAGTATTTT. Translated, it gives CASSFQGGGEDTQYF.